This T cell receptor beta chain appears in the sequencing data of a study of patients and donors after allogeneic stem cell transplantation. TCRdb analysed the RT-PCR reads with MiXCR anew, one entry per CDR3 protein. The sample lists approximately 7,600 distinct CDR3 sequences, approximately 10% occurring once. This clonotype has more than one count but fewer than ten. The sequencing input was blood, either unsorted or a sorted T cell fraction (not recorded which). The receptor comes from a human donor who was either an allogeneic HSCT recipient or a stem cell or donor lymphocyte infusion donor (not recorded which). It is not recorded whose cells these are; they may come from a transplant donor.

The CDR3 DNA reads as TGTGCCAGCAGATCCCCCGGCACAGATACGCAGTATTTT. Amino acid sequence: CASRSPGTDTQYF. The chain recombines TRBV6-5 with TRBJ2-3; no clear D. There are 13 residues in the CDR3. In germline, CDR1 is MNHEY, CDR2 SVGAGI. The germline V and J ends were trimmed by 6 bases and 1 base, with 8 bases remaining between them.